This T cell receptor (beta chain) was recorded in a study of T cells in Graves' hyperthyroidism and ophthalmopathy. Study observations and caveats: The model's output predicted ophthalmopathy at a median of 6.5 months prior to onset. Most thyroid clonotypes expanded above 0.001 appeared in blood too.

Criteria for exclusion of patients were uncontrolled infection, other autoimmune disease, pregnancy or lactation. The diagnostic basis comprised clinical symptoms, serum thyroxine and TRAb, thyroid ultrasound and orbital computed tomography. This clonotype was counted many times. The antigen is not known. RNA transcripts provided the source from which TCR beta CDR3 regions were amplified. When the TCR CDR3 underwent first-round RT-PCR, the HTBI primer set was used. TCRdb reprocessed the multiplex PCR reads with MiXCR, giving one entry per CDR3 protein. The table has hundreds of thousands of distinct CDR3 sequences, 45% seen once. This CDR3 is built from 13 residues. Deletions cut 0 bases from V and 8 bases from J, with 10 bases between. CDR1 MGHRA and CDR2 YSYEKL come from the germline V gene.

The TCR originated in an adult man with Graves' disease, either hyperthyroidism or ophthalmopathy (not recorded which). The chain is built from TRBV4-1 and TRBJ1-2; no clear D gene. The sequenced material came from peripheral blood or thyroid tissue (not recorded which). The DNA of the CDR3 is TGCGCCAGCAGCCAAGATGGGCGGTACGGCTACACCTTC. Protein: CASSQDGRYGYTF.